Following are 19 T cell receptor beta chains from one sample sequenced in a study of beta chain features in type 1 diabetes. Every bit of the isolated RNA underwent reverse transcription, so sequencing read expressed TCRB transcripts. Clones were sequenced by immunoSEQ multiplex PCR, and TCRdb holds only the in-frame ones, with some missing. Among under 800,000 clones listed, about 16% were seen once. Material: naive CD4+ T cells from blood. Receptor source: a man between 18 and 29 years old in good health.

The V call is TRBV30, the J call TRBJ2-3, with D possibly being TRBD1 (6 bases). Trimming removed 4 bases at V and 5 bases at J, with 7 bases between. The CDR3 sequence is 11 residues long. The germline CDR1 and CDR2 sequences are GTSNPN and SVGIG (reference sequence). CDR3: CAWTRGDTQYF. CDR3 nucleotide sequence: TGTGCCTGGACCAGGGGAGATACGCAGTATTTT.

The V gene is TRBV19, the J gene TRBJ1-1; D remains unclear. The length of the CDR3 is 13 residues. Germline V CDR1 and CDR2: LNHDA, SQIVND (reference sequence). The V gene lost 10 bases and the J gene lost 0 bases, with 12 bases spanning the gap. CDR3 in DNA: TGTGCCACCCGGGCCCTCCTGAACACTGAAGCTTTCTTT. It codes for CATRALLNTEAFF.

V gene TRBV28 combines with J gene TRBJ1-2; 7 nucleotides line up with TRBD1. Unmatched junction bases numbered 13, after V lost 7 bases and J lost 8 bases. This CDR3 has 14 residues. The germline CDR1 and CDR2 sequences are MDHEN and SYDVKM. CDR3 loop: CASTTGETVKGYTF. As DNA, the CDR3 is TGTGCCAGCACTACAGGGGAGACAGTGAAAGGCTACACCTTC.

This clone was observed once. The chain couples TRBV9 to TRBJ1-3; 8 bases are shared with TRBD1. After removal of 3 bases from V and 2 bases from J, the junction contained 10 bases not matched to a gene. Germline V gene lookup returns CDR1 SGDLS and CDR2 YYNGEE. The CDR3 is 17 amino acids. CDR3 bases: TGTGCCAGCAGCGCGTCAGGAAAGGACAGGGCTGGAAACACCATATATTTT. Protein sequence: CASSASGKDRAGNTIYF.

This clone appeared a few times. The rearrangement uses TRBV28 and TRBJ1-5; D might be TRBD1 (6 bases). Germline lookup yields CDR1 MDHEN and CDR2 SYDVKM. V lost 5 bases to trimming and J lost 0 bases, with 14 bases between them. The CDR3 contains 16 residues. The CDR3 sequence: CASSPATGYSNQPQHF. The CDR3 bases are TGTGCCAGCAGTCCGGCGACAGGATATAGCAATCAGCCCCAGCATTTT.

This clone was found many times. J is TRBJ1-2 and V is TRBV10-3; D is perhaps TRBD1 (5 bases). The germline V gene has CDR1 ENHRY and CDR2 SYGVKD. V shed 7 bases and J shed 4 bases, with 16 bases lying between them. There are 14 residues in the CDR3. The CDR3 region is CAIKEGTVGYGYTF. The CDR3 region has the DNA TGTGCCATCAAAGAAGGGACCGTGGGCTATGGCTACACCTTC.

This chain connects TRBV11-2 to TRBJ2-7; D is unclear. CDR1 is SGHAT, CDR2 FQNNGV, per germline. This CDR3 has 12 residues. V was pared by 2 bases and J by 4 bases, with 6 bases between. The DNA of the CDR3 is TGTGCCAGCAGCTTAAGCTGGTACGAGCAGTACTTC. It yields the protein CASSLSWYEQYF.

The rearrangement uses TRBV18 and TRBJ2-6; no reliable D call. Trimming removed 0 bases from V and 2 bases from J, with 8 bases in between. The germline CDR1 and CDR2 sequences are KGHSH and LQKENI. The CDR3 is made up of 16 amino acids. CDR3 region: CASSPPGRAGANVLTF. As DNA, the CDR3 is TGTGCCAGCTCACCACCGGGTAGGGCTGGGGCCAACGTCCTGACTTTC.

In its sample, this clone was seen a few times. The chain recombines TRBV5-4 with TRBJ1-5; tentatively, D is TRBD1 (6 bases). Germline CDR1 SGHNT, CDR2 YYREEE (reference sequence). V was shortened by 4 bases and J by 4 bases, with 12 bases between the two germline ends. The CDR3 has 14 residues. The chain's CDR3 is CASSLDRTNQPQHF. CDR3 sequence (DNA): TGTGCCAGCAGCCTTGACAGGACTAATCAGCCCCAGCATTTT.

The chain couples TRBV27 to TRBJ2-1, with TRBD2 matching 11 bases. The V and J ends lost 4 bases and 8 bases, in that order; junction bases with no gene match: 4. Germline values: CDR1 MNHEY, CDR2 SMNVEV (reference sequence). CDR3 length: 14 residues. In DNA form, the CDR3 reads TGTGCCAGCAGTTCACTAGCGGGAGCATATGAGCAGTTCTTC. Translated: CASSSLAGAYEQFF.

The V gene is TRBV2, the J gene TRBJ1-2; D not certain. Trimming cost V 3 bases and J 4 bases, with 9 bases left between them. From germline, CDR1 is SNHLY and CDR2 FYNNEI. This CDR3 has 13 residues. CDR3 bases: TGTGCCAGCAGTGAGGAGGTTCTCTATGGCTACACCTTC. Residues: CASSEEVLYGYTF.

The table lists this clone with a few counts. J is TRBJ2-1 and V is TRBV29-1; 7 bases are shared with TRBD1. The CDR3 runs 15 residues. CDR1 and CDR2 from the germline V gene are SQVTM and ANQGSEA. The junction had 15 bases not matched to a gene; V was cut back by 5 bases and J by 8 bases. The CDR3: CSVRDRQNRGDEQFF. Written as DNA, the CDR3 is TGCAGCGTTCGCGACAGGCAAAACAGGGGCGATGAGCAGTTCTTC.

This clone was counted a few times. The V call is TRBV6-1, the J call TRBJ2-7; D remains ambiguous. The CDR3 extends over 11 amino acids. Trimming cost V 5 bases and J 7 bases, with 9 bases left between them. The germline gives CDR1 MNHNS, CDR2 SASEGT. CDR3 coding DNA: TGTGCCAGCAGTTCAAAAGGGGAGCAGTACTTC. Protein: CASSSKGEQYF.

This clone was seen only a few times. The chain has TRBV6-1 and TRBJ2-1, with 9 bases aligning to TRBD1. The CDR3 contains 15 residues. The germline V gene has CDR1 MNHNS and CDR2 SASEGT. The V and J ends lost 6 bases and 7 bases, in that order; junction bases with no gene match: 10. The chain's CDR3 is CASRRPGQGRNEQFF. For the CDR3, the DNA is TGTGCCAGCAGAAGACCGGGACAGGGTAGGAATGAGCAGTTCTTC.

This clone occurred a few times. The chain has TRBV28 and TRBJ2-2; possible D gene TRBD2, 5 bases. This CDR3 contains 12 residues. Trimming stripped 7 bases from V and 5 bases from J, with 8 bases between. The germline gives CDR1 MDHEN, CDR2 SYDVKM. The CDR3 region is CASIRRTGELFF. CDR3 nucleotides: TGTGCCAGCATCCGGAGGACCGGGGAGCTGTTTTTT.

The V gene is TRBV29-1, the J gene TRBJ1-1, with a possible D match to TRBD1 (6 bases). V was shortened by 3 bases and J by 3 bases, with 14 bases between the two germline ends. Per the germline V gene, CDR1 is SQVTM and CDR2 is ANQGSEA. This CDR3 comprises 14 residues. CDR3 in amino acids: CSVERLGADTEAFF. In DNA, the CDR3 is TGCAGCGTTGAGCGGTTGGGGGCGGACACTGAAGCTTTCTTT.

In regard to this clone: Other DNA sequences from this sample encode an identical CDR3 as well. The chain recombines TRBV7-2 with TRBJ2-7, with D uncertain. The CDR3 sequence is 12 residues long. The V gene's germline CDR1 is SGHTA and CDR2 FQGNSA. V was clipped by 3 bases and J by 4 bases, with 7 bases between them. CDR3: CASSLVSYEQYF. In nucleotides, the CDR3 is TGTGCCAGCAGCTTGGTGAGTTACGAGCAGTACTTC.

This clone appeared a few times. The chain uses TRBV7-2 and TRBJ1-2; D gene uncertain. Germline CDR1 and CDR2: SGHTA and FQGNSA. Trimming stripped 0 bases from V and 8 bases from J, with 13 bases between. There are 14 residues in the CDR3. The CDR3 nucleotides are TGTGCCAGCAGCTTAGCGTCTGCCCTGGTGGGCTACACCTTC. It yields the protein CASSLASALVGYTF.

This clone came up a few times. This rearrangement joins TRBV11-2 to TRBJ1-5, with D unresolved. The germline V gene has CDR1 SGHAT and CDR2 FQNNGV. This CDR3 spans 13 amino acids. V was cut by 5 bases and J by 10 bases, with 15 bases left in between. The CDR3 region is CASSPFRGRPQHF. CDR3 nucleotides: TGTGCCAGCAGCCCCTTCCGAGGAAGACCCCAGCATTTT.